The clone carrying this T cell receptor beta chain came up a few times. Its specificity is not known. This CDR3 is built from 14 residues. V lost 0 bases and J 6 bases, leaving 8 bases between the germline ends. Germline CDR1 SGHTA, CDR2 FQGNSA. The sample is drawn from a study of response to subunit inactivated influenza vaccine. Whole-study results and caveats: That few new T cells are recruited by each seasonal influenza vaccination was the authors' suggestion.

TCRdb processed the RT-PCR reads anew with MiXCR; each CDR3 protein has one entry. The data show about 530,000 distinct CDR3 sequences, with roughly 12% seen just once and roughly 10% held by the top ten. The source of this sequence is a man aged 50-60 years who received an inactivated influenza vaccine. The sequencing used PBMCs from blood, collected on the day of vaccination. The chain combines TRBV7-2 with TRBJ2-2, with D unresolved. This chain's CDR3 is CASSLARWSGELFF. The CDR3 DNA follows: TGTGCCAGCAGCTTAGCGCGATGGTCCGGGGAGCTGTTTTTT.